This T cell receptor beta chain emerged from a study of OX40 agonist ivuxolimab in advanced cancers. Study information: Ivuxolimab was delivered to patients intravenously every 2 weeks at doses spanning 0.01 to 10 mg/kg.

The junction had 8 bases not matched to a gene; V was cut back by 0 bases and J by 4 bases. The CDR3 contains 17 residues. Germline assignment: CDR1 SGDLS and CDR2 YYNGEE. Some clones are missing from TCRdb's copy, which holds only in-frame ones; the method was immunoSEQ multiplex PCR. Here the sample spans more than 45,000 clones, 65% to 85% being singletons. The source material was CD4+ or CD8+ T cells sorted from blood, sampled in a trial of the OX40 agonist ivuxolimab. This sequence originates from an adult with an advanced solid tumor such as melanoma, head and neck, liver or kidney cancer. The gene calls are TRBV9 and TRBJ2-2; 8 nucleotides agree with TRBD2. CDR3 loop: CASSVGGLAYGTGELFF. Here the CDR3 DNA reads TGTGCCAGCAGCGTAGGAGGACTAGCTTATGGCACCGGGGAGCTGTTTTTT.